These 4 T cell receptor beta chains were all obtained from the same sample, sequenced in a study of T cell repertoires in ileal Crohn's disease. Here immunoSEQ multiplex PCR was the method, and the copy in TCRdb shows in-frame clones only, minus some. The sample holds some 2,400 clones; around 79% are singletons and the top ten take more than 15%. The sample was ileal tissue. These receptors were taken from an adult with Crohn's disease.

The V call is TRBV5-4, the J call TRBJ2-3, with 9 bases identical to TRBD1. This CDR3 region has 15 residues. Germline assignment: CDR1 SGHNT and CDR2 YYREEE (reference sequence). Trimming cost V 1 base and J 3 bases; bases outside gene matches: 3. CDR3 sequence reads: CASSLRGQGTDTQYF. Written as DNA, the CDR3 is TGTGCCAGCAGCTTGCGGGGACAGGGAACAGATACGCAGTATTTT.

The chain employs TRBV5-1 and TRBJ1-1, with 12 bases fitting TRBD1. CDR1 is SGHRS, CDR2 YFSETQ, per germline. The V and J ends lost 5 bases and 5 bases, in that order; junction bases with no gene match: 13. There are 17 residues in the CDR3. CDR3 amino acids: CASRATGTGGRGTEAFF. For the CDR3, the DNA is TGCGCCAGCAGAGCAACCGGGACAGGGGGCCGTGGGACTGAAGCTTTCTTT.

V and J are TRBV5-6 and TRBJ2-1; tentative D call: TRBD2 (6 bases). The CDR3 length is 17 residues. Per the germline V gene, CDR1 is SGHDT and CDR2 is YYEEEE. V was shortened by 1 base and J by 4 bases, with 18 bases between the two germline ends. The CDR3 spells CASSLRRARTTYNEQFF. Written as DNA, the CDR3 is TGTGCCAGCAGCTTGAGGCGGGCGCGGACTACTTACAATGAGCAGTTCTTC.

The chain couples TRBV9 to TRBJ1-5; possibly TRBD1 for D (6 bases). The V gene's germline CDR1 is SGDLS and CDR2 YYNGEE. Between the trimmed V and J ends, which lost 1 base and 2 bases, there was a span of 13 bases. This CDR3 contains 16 residues. The CDR3 nucleotides are TGTGCCAGCAGCGTACTGTGGAACAGGGGCAATCAGCCCCAGCATTTT. Translation: CASSVLWNRGNQPQHF.